This is a list of T cell receptor beta chains from one sample in a study of cytomegalovirus exposure and HLA in healthy donors. Sequencing used immunoSEQ multiplex PCR; TCRdb keeps in-frame clones, though not all of them. The sample contains roughly 150,000 clones, about 75% of which appear only once. The sample consisted of PBMCs. Receptor source: a man aged 25-45 years in good health and CMV-seronegative. Each CDR3 is given with its conserved first and last residue. Fields, in order: clone size, V gene, D gene, J gene, CDR3 protein, CDR3 DNA. The D gene is left open where the match is weak. The listing skips clone size in some rows; elsewhere it reads once, few, many or a size class.

abundance: NA
v_gene: TRBV28
d_gene: NA
j_gene: TRBJ1-3
CDR3aa: CASSGLFSGNTIYF
CDR3nt: TGTGCCAGCAGTGGGCTCTTCTCTGGAAACACCATATATTTT

abundance: NA
v_gene: TRBV19
d_gene: NA
j_gene: TRBJ2-3
CDR3aa: CASSGKAPGRADTQYF
CDR3nt: TGTGCCAGTAGTGGGAAGGCTCCGGGAAGGGCAGATACGCAGTATTTT

abundance: NA
v_gene: TRBV5-6
d_gene: NA
j_gene: TRBJ2-5
CDR3aa: CASSLGRGWETQYF
CDR3nt: TGTGCCAGCAGCTTGGGGCGGGGCTGGGAGACCCAGTACTTC

abundance: NA
v_gene: TRBV19
d_gene: NA
j_gene: TRBJ2-7
CDR3aa: CASSSSYEQYF
CDR3nt: TGTGCCAGTAGCTCTAGCTACGAGCAGTACTTC

abundance: NA
v_gene: TRBV9
d_gene: TRBD1
j_gene: TRBJ2-7
CDR3aa: CASSVGTGHDEQYF
CDR3nt: TGTGCCAGCAGCGTAGGGACAGGGCACGACGAGCAGTACTTC

abundance: NA
v_gene: TRBV7-9
d_gene: TRBD2
j_gene: TRBJ2-2
CDR3aa: CASSRPVPRGASNTGELFF
CDR3nt: TGTGCCAGCAGCCGACCTGTGCCGCGGGGGGCATCGAACACCGGGGAGCTGTTTTTT

abundance: few
v_gene: TRBV9
d_gene: NA
j_gene: TRBJ1-3
CDR3aa: CASSARQVSGNTIYF
CDR3nt: TGTGCCAGCAGCGCTAGACAGGTCTCTGGAAACACCATATATTTT

abundance: NA
v_gene: TRBV28
d_gene: NA
j_gene: TRBJ1-2
CDR3aa: CASLQTGWPGGYGYTF
CDR3nt: TGTGCCAGCCTCCAAACCGGGTGGCCCGGCGGCTATGGCTACACCTTC

abundance: NA
v_gene: TRBV28
d_gene: NA
j_gene: TRBJ1-2
CDR3aa: CASSLEARNGYTF
CDR3nt: TGTGCCAGCAGTTTGGAGGCCAGGAATGGCTACACCTTC

abundance: once
v_gene: TRBV15
d_gene: TRBD2
j_gene: TRBJ2-7
CDR3aa: CATSRGTGPREDYEQYF
CDR3nt: TGTGCCACCAGCAGAGGTACGGGACCCCGGGAGGACTACGAGCAGTACTTC

abundance: many
v_gene: TRBV10-3
d_gene: NA
j_gene: TRBJ2-7
CDR3aa: CAISESEDSGYEQYF
CDR3nt: TGTGCCATCAGTGAGTCGGAGGATAGCGGCTACGAGCAGTACTTC

abundance: NA
v_gene: TRBV7-9
d_gene: NA
j_gene: TRBJ1-1
CDR3aa: CASSPPRQGNTEAFF
CDR3nt: TGTGCCAGCAGCCCCCCGCGGCAGGGGAACACTGAAGCTTTCTTT

abundance: NA
v_gene: TRBV19
d_gene: TRBD1
j_gene: TRBJ1-1
CDR3aa: CASSSTGDTEAFF
CDR3nt: TGTGCCAGTAGTTCCACAGGGGACACTGAAGCTTTCTTT

abundance: NA
v_gene: TRBV2
d_gene: TRBD1
j_gene: TRBJ2-3
CDR3aa: CASSAGQDRKYF
CDR3nt: TGTGCCAGCAGCGCCGGACAGGACAGGAAGTATTTT

abundance: NA
v_gene: TRBV2
d_gene: NA
j_gene: TRBJ2-2
CDR3aa: CASSLRNTGELFF
CDR3nt: TGTGCCTCCTCCTTGAGGAACACCGGGGAGCTGTTTTTT

abundance: NA
v_gene: TRBV6-5
d_gene: NA
j_gene: TRBJ2-1
CDR3aa: CASSYSQDTAYNEQFF
CDR3nt: TGTGCCAGCAGTTACTCCCAAGACACCGCCTACAATGAGCAGTTCTTC

abundance: NA
v_gene: TRBV4-1
d_gene: TRBD2
j_gene: TRBJ2-4
CDR3aa: CASSQASGSEAKNSQYF
CDR3nt: TGCGCCAGCAGCCAAGCCAGCGGGAGTGAGGCCAAAAACAGTCAGTACTTC

abundance: NA
v_gene: TRBV5-6
d_gene: TRBD2
j_gene: TRBJ2-7
CDR3aa: CASSTFSGSSYEQYF
CDR3nt: TGTGCCAGCAGCACCTTTAGCGGGAGCTCCTACGAGCAGTACTTC

abundance: NA
v_gene: TRBV6-5
d_gene: NA
j_gene: TRBJ2-1
CDR3aa: CASSYSDRYNEQFF
CDR3nt: TGTGCCAGCAGTTACTCAGACAGATACAATGAGCAGTTCTTC

abundance: NA
v_gene: TRBV30
d_gene: NA
j_gene: TRBJ1-1
CDR3aa: CAWSVSGRQGGTEAFF
CDR3nt: TGTGCCTGGAGTGTATCAGGGAGGCAGGGAGGCACTGAAGCTTTCTTT

abundance: NA
v_gene: TRBV5-6
d_gene: NA
j_gene: TRBJ2-3
CDR3aa: CASSLGRDTQYF
CDR3nt: TGTGCCAGCAGCTTGGGCAGAGATACGCAGTATTTT

abundance: NA
v_gene: TRBV7-2
d_gene: NA
j_gene: TRBJ1-3
CDR3aa: CASSFPPDTIYF
CDR3nt: TGTGCCAGCAGCTTCCCCCCCGACACCATATATTTT

abundance: NA
v_gene: TRBV7-3
d_gene: TRBD2
j_gene: TRBJ2-1
CDR3aa: CASSLSTGRYNEQFF
CDR3nt: TGTGCCAGCAGCTTAAGTACCGGGAGGTACAATGAGCAGTTCTTC

abundance: NA
v_gene: TRBV18
d_gene: NA
j_gene: TRBJ1-4
CDR3aa: CASSRDSTNEKLFF
CDR3nt: TGTGCCAGCTCACGTGACTCCACTAATGAAAAACTGTTTTTT

abundance: NA
v_gene: TRBV5-1
d_gene: TRBD2
j_gene: TRBJ2-7
CDR3aa: CASSSGLAVNEQYF
CDR3nt: TGCGCCAGCAGCTCTGGACTAGCGGTAAACGAGCAGTACTTC

abundance: NA
v_gene: TRBV14
d_gene: TRBD1
j_gene: TRBJ1-4
CDR3aa: CASSRTGEVGEKLFF
CDR3nt: TGTGCCAGCAGTCGTACAGGGGAGGTTGGCGAAAAACTGTTTTTT

abundance: NA
v_gene: TRBV7-2
d_gene: NA
j_gene: TRBJ1-5
CDR3aa: CASSLYARGGNQPQHF
CDR3nt: TGTGCCAGCAGCTTATACGCCAGAGGCGGCAATCAGCCCCAGCATTTT

abundance: NA
v_gene: TRBV6-6
d_gene: TRBD2
j_gene: TRBJ2-5
CDR3aa: CASSYPTGRAETQYF
CDR3nt: TGTGCCAGCAGTTACCCTACCGGGAGGGCGGAGACCCAGTACTTC

abundance: NA
v_gene: TRBV5-1
d_gene: NA
j_gene: TRBJ2-5
CDR3aa: CASSLEPFGTQYF
CDR3nt: TGCGCCAGCAGCTTGGAGCCGTTTGGGACCCAGTACTTC

abundance: once
v_gene: TRBV30
d_gene: TRBD1
j_gene: TRBJ2-3
CDR3aa: CAGQGAGTDTQYF
CDR3nt: TGTGCCGGACAGGGGGCGGGCACAGATACGCAGTATTTT

abundance: NA
v_gene: TRBV28
d_gene: TRBD2
j_gene: TRBJ2-1
CDR3aa: CASSRTSGGHSYNEQFF
CDR3nt: TGTGCCAGCAGTCGGACTAGCGGGGGCCACTCCTACAATGAGCAGTTCTTC

abundance: NA
v_gene: TRBV7-3
d_gene: NA
j_gene: TRBJ2-7
CDR3aa: CASTDGSLQYF
CDR3nt: TGTGCCAGCACCGACGGGTCTCTCCAGTACTTC

abundance: NA
v_gene: TRBV20-1
d_gene: NA
j_gene: TRBJ2-7
CDR3aa: CSALRGEQYF
CDR3nt: TGCAGTGCGCTTAGGGGCGAGCAGTACTTC

abundance: NA
v_gene: TRBV7-2
d_gene: TRBD2
j_gene: TRBJ2-5
CDR3aa: CASSWSSGGARETQYF
CDR3nt: TGTGCCAGCAGCTGGTCTAGCGGGGGGGCCCGGGAGACCCAGTACTTC

abundance: NA
v_gene: TRBV11-2
d_gene: NA
j_gene: TRBJ1-6
CDR3aa: CASSLATGDSPLHF
CDR3nt: TGTGCCAGCAGCTTGGCCACGGGGGATTCACCCCTCCACTTT